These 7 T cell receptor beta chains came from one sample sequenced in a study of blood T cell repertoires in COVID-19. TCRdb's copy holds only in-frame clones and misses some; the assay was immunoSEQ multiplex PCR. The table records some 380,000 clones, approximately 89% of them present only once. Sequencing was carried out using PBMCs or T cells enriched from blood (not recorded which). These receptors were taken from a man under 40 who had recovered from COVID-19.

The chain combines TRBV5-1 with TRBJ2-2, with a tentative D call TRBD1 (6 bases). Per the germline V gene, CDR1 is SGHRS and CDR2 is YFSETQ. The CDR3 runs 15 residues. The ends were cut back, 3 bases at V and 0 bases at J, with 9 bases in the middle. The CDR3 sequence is CASSWTVANTGELFF. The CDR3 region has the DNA TGCGCCAGCAGCTGGACAGTCGCGAACACCGGGGAGCTGTTTTTT.

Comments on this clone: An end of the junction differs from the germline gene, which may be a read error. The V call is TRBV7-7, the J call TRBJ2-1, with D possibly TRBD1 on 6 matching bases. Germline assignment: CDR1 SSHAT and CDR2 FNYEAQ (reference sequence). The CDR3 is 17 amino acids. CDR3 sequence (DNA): TGTGCTAGCACCCCCGGTTTCGCTGGGACAAGGGACAATGAGCAGTTCTTC. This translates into CASTPGFAGTRDNEQFF.

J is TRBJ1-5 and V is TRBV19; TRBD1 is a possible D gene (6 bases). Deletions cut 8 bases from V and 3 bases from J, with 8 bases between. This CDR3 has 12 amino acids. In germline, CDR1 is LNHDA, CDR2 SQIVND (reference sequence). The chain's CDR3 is CASGQPNQPQHF. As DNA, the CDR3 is TGTGCCAGTGGACAGCCCAATCAGCCCCAGCATTTT.

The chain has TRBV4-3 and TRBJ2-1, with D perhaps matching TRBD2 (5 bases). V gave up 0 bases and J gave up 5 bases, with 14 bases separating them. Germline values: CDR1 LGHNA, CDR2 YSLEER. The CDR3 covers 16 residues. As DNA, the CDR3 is TGCGCCAGCAGCCAAGATAGAGGACTGGTACACAATGAGCAGTTCTTC. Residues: CASSQDRGLVHNEQFF.

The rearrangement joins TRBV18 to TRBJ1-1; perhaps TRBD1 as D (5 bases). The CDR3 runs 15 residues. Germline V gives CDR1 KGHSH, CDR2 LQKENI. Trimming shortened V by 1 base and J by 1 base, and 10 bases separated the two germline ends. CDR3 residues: CASSPLGLKNTEAFF. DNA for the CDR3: TGTGCCAGCTCACCACTGGGGCTGAAGAACACTGAAGCTTTCTTT.

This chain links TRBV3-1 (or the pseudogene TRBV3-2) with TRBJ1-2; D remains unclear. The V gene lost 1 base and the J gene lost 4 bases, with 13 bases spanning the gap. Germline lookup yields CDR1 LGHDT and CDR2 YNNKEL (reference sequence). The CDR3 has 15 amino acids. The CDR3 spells CASSQASGVGYGYTF. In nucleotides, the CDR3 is TGTGCCAGCAGCCAAGCGTCCGGGGTCGGCTATGGCTACACCTTC.

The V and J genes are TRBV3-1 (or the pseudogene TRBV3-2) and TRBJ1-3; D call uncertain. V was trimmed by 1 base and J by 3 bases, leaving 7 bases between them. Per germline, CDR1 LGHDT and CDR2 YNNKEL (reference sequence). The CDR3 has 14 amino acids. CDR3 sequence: CASSQARGGNTIYF. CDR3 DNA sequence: TGTGCCAGCAGCCAAGCTCGCGGTGGAAACACCATATATTTT.